Presented here are 16 T cell receptor beta chains from one specimen sequenced in a study of T-cell reconstitution after alpha-beta-depleted transplantation in children. Unique molecular identifiers featured in how the TCRbeta library was prepared. TCRdb recomputed calls from the PCR reads with MiXCR, one row per CDR3 protein. The sample lists around 800,000 distinct CDR3 sequences, roughly 15% occurring once. Sequencing was performed on PBMCs, mostly from graft donor cells, taken 360 days after TCRalphabeta/CD19-depleted stem cell transplant. The source is a male patient younger than 18 who had a stem cell transplant for acute lymphoblastic leukemia, so the T cells may come from the graft donor.

V and J are TRBV4-1 and TRBJ2-7; a possible D gene is TRBD2 (5 bases). V lost 3 bases to trimming and J lost 3 bases, with 12 bases between them. The CDR3 extends over 14 amino acids. CDR1 and CDR2 from the germline V gene are MGHRA and YSYEKL. The CDR3 nucleotides are TGCGCCAGCAGCCATTTTGTTGCGGGCTACGAGCAGTACTTC. It is translated as CASSHFVAGYEQYF.

This clonotype was picked up a small number of times. This chain connects TRBV20-1 to TRBJ1-1; TRBD1 is a possible D gene (5 bases). Trimming pared 3 bases from V and 4 bases from J, leaving 9 bases between. CDR1 and CDR2 from the germline V gene are DFQATT and SNEGSKA (reference sequence). The CDR3 covers 12 residues. The CDR3 DNA is TGCAGTGCTAGTTCTGGGGGCACTGAAGCTTTCTTT. It is translated as CSASSGGTEAFF.

The chain carries TRBV7-3 and TRBJ2-1, with D possibly being TRBD2 (5 bases). The V end lost 0 bases, the J end lost 9 bases, and 15 bases lay between the germline ends. The germline V gene has CDR1 SGHTA and CDR2 FQGTGA. CDR3 size: 15 residues. Here the CDR3 DNA reads TGTGCCAGCAGCTTAACTCAGTCGACGGGAACTGAGCAGTTCTTC. It yields the protein CASSLTQSTGTEQFF.

This clonotype was recorded a few times. This rearrangement joins TRBV10-3 to TRBJ1-1; D is perhaps TRBD1 (5 bases). There are 12 residues in the CDR3. Germline V gene data show CDR1 as ENHRY and CDR2 as SYGVKD. V lost 3 bases, J lost 8 bases, and 10 bases lay in between. CDR3 loop: CAISERWGEAFF. For the CDR3, the DNA is TGTGCCATCAGTGAAAGGTGGGGGGAAGCTTTCTTT.

The V call is TRBV18, the J call TRBJ2-4, with D perhaps matching TRBD2 (6 bases). Germline values: CDR1 KGHSH, CDR2 LQKENI. The CDR3 sequence is 16 residues long. Trimming shortened V by 2 bases and J by 3 bases, and 14 bases separated the two germline ends. DNA of the CDR3: TGTGCCAGCTCACCAACGGTCCCCGGGGGCAAAAACATTCAGTACTTC. The encoded protein is CASSPTVPGGKNIQYF.

The chain is built from TRBV5-1 and TRBJ2-2, with D uncertain. CDR3 length: 15 amino acids. Germline CDR1 and CDR2: SGHRS and YFSETQ. Trimming removed 5 bases at V and 0 bases at J, with 11 bases between. CDR3 bases: TGCGCCAGCAGTAAAACATCCCCGAACACCGGGGAGCTGTTTTTT. Protein product: CASSKTSPNTGELFF.

The chain uses TRBV10-3 and TRBJ2-1; D is perhaps TRBD2 (5 bases). With 8 bases removed from V and 4 bases from J, the gap between germline ends came to 9 bases. CDR3 length: 12 residues. Germline CDR1 and CDR2: ENHRY and SYGVKD. Written as DNA, the CDR3 is TGTGCCATCGACGAGGGATACAATGAGCAGTTCTTC. Amino acid sequence: CAIDEGYNEQFF.

This clonotype was seen ten or more times. This chain joins TRBV2 and TRBJ2-5; 8 bases match TRBD1. From germline, CDR1 is SNHLY and CDR2 FYNNEI. V lost 6 bases, J lost 4 bases, and 7 bases stayed unmatched. There are 14 residues in the CDR3. DNA of the CDR3: TGTGCCAGCAGCCCCGGACAGGGATTAGAGACCCAGTACTTC. It translates to CASSPGQGLETQYF.

This clonotype was detected many times. The rearrangement joins TRBV25-1 to TRBJ2-1; D assignment may be TRBD1 or TRBD2 (5 bases each). This CDR3 region has 13 residues. Trimming cost V 2 bases and J 10 bases, with 12 bases left between them. Germline CDR1 reads MGHDK; CDR2 reads SYGVNS. This chain's CDR3 is CASSEGTGPEQFF. The DNA for the CDR3 is TGTGCCAGCAGTGAAGGGACGGGACCCGAGCAGTTCTTC.

J is TRBJ2-2 and V is TRBV5-1, with a possible D match to TRBD1 (6 bases). V lost 0 bases to trimming and J lost 5 bases, with 17 bases between them. The CDR3 consists of 17 residues. Germline V gives CDR1 SGHRS, CDR2 YFSETQ. The CDR3 region is CASSLVGRGRVTGELFF. CDR3 in DNA: TGCGCCAGCAGCTTGGTTGGCAGGGGAAGGGTAACCGGGGAGCTGTTTTTT.

The chain employs TRBV7-9 and TRBJ2-6; tentatively, D is TRBD1 (6 bases). From germline, CDR1 is SEHNR and CDR2 FQNEAQ (reference sequence). V dropped 3 bases and J dropped 0 bases, with 12 bases sitting between them. The CDR3 is made up of 17 amino acids. In DNA, the CDR3 is TGTGCCAGCAGCTTCCACAGGGAGTACTCTGGGGCCAACGTCCTGACTTTC. Translation: CASSFHREYSGANVLTF. Variable domain in full (rest from reference TRBV7-9 and TRBJ2-6): DTGVSQNPRHKITKRGQNVTFRCDPISEHNRLYWYRQTLGQGPEFLTYFQNEAQLEKSRLLSDRFSAERPKGSFSTLEIQRTEQGDSAMYLCASSFHREYSGANVLTFGAGSRLTVL.

The chain recombines TRBV4-1 with TRBJ2-7, with D tentatively TRBD1 or TRBD2 (5 bases each). The CDR3 loop spans 15 amino acids. Trimming shortened V by 4 bases and J by 2 bases, and 15 bases separated the two germline ends. Germline lookup yields CDR1 MGHRA and CDR2 YSYEKL. CDR3 bases: TGCGCCAGCAGCCTTACTCCGGGACCAGCCTACGAGCAGTACTTC. Its protein is CASSLTPGPAYEQYF.

This clonotype was found a few times. CDR3 sequence reads: CSARDIHRESQPQHF. The CDR3 DNA follows: TGCAGTGCTAGAGATATCCACAGGGAAAGCCAGCCCCAGCATTTT. The chain is built from TRBV20-1 and TRBJ1-5; a weak D match, TRBD1 (6 bases). This CDR3 is built from 15 residues. V was trimmed by 0 bases and J by 7 bases, leaving 16 bases between them. The germline CDR1 and CDR2 sequences are DFQATT and SNEGSKA (reference sequence).

This clonotype turned up a few times. The chain links TRBV29-1 to TRBJ2-7; 12 bases agree with TRBD1. Germline V gives CDR1 SQVTM, CDR2 ANQGSEA. Trimming took 4 bases from V and 4 from J; bases not matched to a gene: 8. The CDR3 totals 15 residues. The CDR3 sequence is CSVGGDRGQPYEQYF. DNA of the CDR3: TGCAGCGTTGGAGGGGACAGGGGGCAACCATACGAGCAGTACTTC.

This clonotype was detected only a few times. The gene calls are TRBV29-1 and TRBJ2-5; 12 bases are a match to TRBD2. CDR3 length: 15 amino acids. V lost 2 bases to trimming and J lost 4 bases; unmatched junction nucleotides: 5. CDR1 and CDR2 from the germline V gene are SQVTM and ANQGSEA. The CDR3 coding sequence is TGCAGCGTTGAAAGTCCTAGCGGGAGGGTAGAGACCCAGTACTTC. It yields the protein CSVESPSGRVETQYF.

This clonotype was counted only a few times. The chain joins TRBV29-1 to TRBJ2-1; the match to TRBD2 covers 9 bases. This CDR3 is 15 amino acids long. From germline, CDR1 is SQVTM and CDR2 ANQGSEA. The trim removed 5 bases at V and 12 bases at J, leaving 17 bases unmatched. CDR3 DNA sequence: TGCAGCGTTTCGAGGGTGGCTAGCGGGAACAAAGGGCAGTTCTTC. Translated, it gives CSVSRVASGNKGQFF.